Listed below are T cell receptor beta chains from one sample, sequenced in a study of T-cell reconstitution after alpha-beta-depleted transplantation in children. TCRdb called the PCR reads again in MiXCR, with one record for every CDR3 protein. The sample contains some 300,000 distinct CDR3 sequences, over 9% of which appear only once. The input for sequencing was PBMCs, taken before TCRalphabeta/CD19-depleted stem cell transplant. These receptor sequences come from a boy less than two years old with acute myeloid leukemia, due to receive a stem cell transplant. Both conserved end residues are part of each CDR3. D genes are given only for firm matches. A clone size is listed for some rows: how often the clone was seen (once, few, many), or a class if it is expanded.

clone_size: many
v_call: TRBV29-1
d_call: .
j_call: TRBJ1-3
cdr3_aa: CSVEGRTSGNTIYF
cdr3_nt: TGCAGCGTAGAGGGTAGGACCTCTGGAAACACCATATATTTT

clone_size: many
v_call: TRBV6-2/TRBV6-3
d_call: TRBD1
j_call: TRBJ1-5
cdr3_aa: CASTTRTGANNQPQHF
cdr3_nt: TGTGCCAGCACCACAAGAACAGGGGCGAACAATCAGCCCCAGCATTTT

clone_size: many
v_call: TRBV28
d_call: .
j_call: TRBJ2-7
cdr3_aa: CASSFMAGEAYEQYF
cdr3_nt: TGTGCCAGCAGTTTTATGGCAGGGGAGGCCTACGAGCAGTACTTC

clone_size: many
v_call: TRBV15
d_call: TRBD2
j_call: TRBJ2-2
cdr3_aa: CATSKSRRPALAGGRGELFF
cdr3_nt: TGTGCCACCAGCAAGAGCCGAAGACCGGCTCTGGCGGGAGGACGCGGGGAGCTGTTTTTT

clone_size: .
v_call: TRBV4-2
d_call: .
j_call: TRBJ2-7
cdr3_aa: CASSQENEQYF
cdr3_nt: TGTGCCAGCAGCCAAGAGAACGAGCAGTACTTC

clone_size: many
v_call: TRBV11-2
d_call: TRBD1
j_call: TRBJ1-1
cdr3_aa: CASSLGGRGGAEAFF
cdr3_nt: TGTGCCAGCAGCCTAGGGGGCAGGGGGGGCGCTGAAGCTTTCTTT

clone_size: many
v_call: TRBV5-1
d_call: TRBD1
j_call: TRBJ1-6
cdr3_aa: CASSLGQGYNSPLHF
cdr3_nt: TGCGCCAGCAGCTTGGGACAGGGTTATAATTCACCCCTCCACTTT

clone_size: many
v_call: TRBV20-1
d_call: .
j_call: TRBJ2-3
cdr3_aa: CSARRQATDTQYF
cdr3_nt: TGCAGTGCTAGAAGGCAGGCCACAGATACGCAGTATTTT

clone_size: many
v_call: TRBV7-3
d_call: .
j_call: TRBJ2-2
cdr3_aa: CASSLMPGTGELFF
cdr3_nt: TGTGCCAGCAGCTTAATGCCAGGGACCGGGGAGCTGTTTTTT

clone_size: many
v_call: TRBV28
d_call: TRBD2
j_call: TRBJ2-5
cdr3_aa: CASSSLLAGVLETQYF
cdr3_nt: TGTGCCAGCAGTTCATTACTAGCGGGAGTGTTGGAGACCCAGTACTTC

clone_size: many
v_call: TRBV7-2
d_call: TRBD1
j_call: TRBJ2-3
cdr3_aa: CASSLALGQAYSDRDTQYF
cdr3_nt: TGTGCCAGCAGCTTAGCGCTGGGACAGGCATACTCGGACCGCGATACGCAGTATTTT

clone_size: many
v_call: TRBV7-2
d_call: TRBD2
j_call: TRBJ2-5
cdr3_aa: CASSLGGTSETQYF
cdr3_nt: TGTGCCAGCAGCTTAGGGGGGACTAGCGAGACCCAGTACTTC

clone_size: many
v_call: TRBV5-5
d_call: .
j_call: TRBJ1-3
cdr3_aa: CASGASTGNTIYF
cdr3_nt: TGTGCCAGCGGAGCCTCCACTGGAAACACCATATATTTT

clone_size: many
v_call: TRBV12-3/TRBV12-4
d_call: TRBD2
j_call: TRBJ2-7
cdr3_aa: CASSTPGGNPPYEQYF
cdr3_nt: TGTGCCAGCAGTACACCCGGGGGGAACCCCCCCTACGAGCAGTACTTC

clone_size: many
v_call: TRBV20-1
d_call: .
j_call: TRBJ2-7
cdr3_aa: CSATLVSYEQYF
cdr3_nt: TGCAGTGCCACACTAGTTTCCTACGAGCAGTACTTC

clone_size: many
v_call: TRBV6-6
d_call: .
j_call: TRBJ2-1
cdr3_aa: CASSSQYNEQFF
cdr3_nt: TGTGCCAGCAGTTCCCAATACAATGAGCAGTTCTTC

clone_size: .
v_call: TRBV5-1
d_call: TRBD2
j_call: TRBJ2-3
cdr3_aa: CASSRGLAGVPDTQYF
cdr3_nt: TGCGCCAGCAGCCGCGGACTAGCGGGGGTCCCAGATACGCAGTATTTT

clone_size: many
v_call: TRBV7-9
d_call: .
j_call: TRBJ2-1
cdr3_aa: CASSRGAGYYNEQFF
cdr3_nt: TGTGCCAGCAGCCGGGGGGCAGGGTACTACAATGAGCAGTTCTTC

clone_size: many
v_call: TRBV29-1
d_call: .
j_call: TRBJ1-2
cdr3_aa: CSVDPGGNGYTF
cdr3_nt: TGCAGCGTTGACCCAGGCGGTAATGGCTACACCTTC

clone_size: many
v_call: TRBV4-3
d_call: .
j_call: TRBJ2-6
cdr3_aa: CASSQGGSSGANVLTF
cdr3_nt: TGCGCCAGCAGCCAAGGGGGGAGCTCTGGGGCCAACGTCCTGACTTTC

clone_size: many
v_call: TRBV7-3
d_call: .
j_call: TRBJ2-2
cdr3_aa: CASSPPGAGANTGELFF
cdr3_nt: TGTGCCAGCAGCCCCCCGGGAGCGGGCGCGAACACCGGGGAGCTGTTTTTT

clone_size: few
v_call: TRBV3-1
d_call: .
j_call: TRBJ1-5
cdr3_aa: CASSHGPYQPQHF
cdr3_nt: TGTGCCAGCAGCCACGGACCTTATCAGCCCCAGCATTTT

clone_size: few
v_call: TRBV29-1
d_call: TRBD1
j_call: TRBJ2-1
cdr3_aa: CSVFWTGGGSHNEQFF
cdr3_nt: TGCAGCGTTTTCTGGACAGGGGGCGGGAGCCACAATGAGCAGTTCTTC

clone_size: .
v_call: TRBV30
d_call: .
j_call: TRBJ2-2
cdr3_aa: CAWSVRTTGELFF
cdr3_nt: TGTGCCTGGAGTGTCCGGACGACCGGGGAGCTGTTTTTT

clone_size: .
v_call: TRBV4-3
d_call: .
j_call: TRBJ2-4
cdr3_aa: CASSQTPDRLSKNIQYF
cdr3_nt: TGCGCCAGCAGCCAAACCCCGGACCGGCTATCCAAAAACATTCAGTACTTC

clone_size: many
v_call: TRBV23-1
d_call: .
j_call: TRBJ2-5
cdr3_aa: CASSQSTFPETQYF
cdr3_nt: TGCGCCAGCAGTCAATCAACTTTCCCGGAGACCCAGTACTTC

clone_size: many
v_call: TRBV7-2
d_call: .
j_call: TRBJ2-7
cdr3_aa: CASSLRSGSDSYEQYF
cdr3_nt: TGTGCCAGCAGCCTACGGTCCGGGAGTGACTCCTACGAGCAGTACTTC

clone_size: many
v_call: TRBV5-1
d_call: TRBD1
j_call: TRBJ2-1
cdr3_aa: CASSLDRGINEQFF
cdr3_nt: TGCGCCAGCAGCTTGGACAGGGGCATCAATGAGCAGTTCTTC

clone_size: many
v_call: TRBV20-1
d_call: .
j_call: TRBJ1-5
cdr3_aa: CSASSGNQPQHF
cdr3_nt: TGCAGTGCTAGTTCGGGAAATCAGCCCCAGCATTTT

clone_size: many
v_call: TRBV29-1
d_call: TRBD2
j_call: TRBJ2-3
cdr3_aa: CSVETSGTDTQYF
cdr3_nt: TGCAGCGTTGAGACTAGCGGCACAGATACGCAGTATTTT

clone_size: many
v_call: TRBV12-3/TRBV12-4
d_call: .
j_call: TRBJ2-3
cdr3_aa: CASSWGLHTQYF
cdr3_nt: TGTGCCAGCAGTTGGGGACTCCATACGCAGTATTTT

clone_size: many
v_call: TRBV6-2/TRBV6-3
d_call: .
j_call: TRBJ2-3
cdr3_aa: CASSYLRPQAGRGDTQYF
cdr3_nt: TGTGCCAGCAGTTACCTTCGGCCCCAAGCGGGAAGGGGGGATACGCAGTATTTT

clone_size: many
v_call: TRBV5-5
d_call: TRBD1
j_call: TRBJ2-3
cdr3_aa: CASSLQGSGTDTQYF
cdr3_nt: TGTGCCAGCAGCTTACAGGGGTCGGGCACAGATACGCAGTATTTT

clone_size: many
v_call: TRBV28
d_call: .
j_call: TRBJ2-5
cdr3_aa: CASQQGRKETQYF
cdr3_nt: TGTGCCAGTCAACAGGGCAGGAAAGAGACCCAGTACTTC

clone_size: .
v_call: TRBV11-2
d_call: .
j_call: TRBJ2-1
cdr3_aa: CASSLGRGYEQFF
cdr3_nt: TGTGCCAGCAGCTTAGGCAGGGGCTATGAGCAGTTCTTC

clone_size: few
v_call: TRBV5-5
d_call: .
j_call: TRBJ2-7
cdr3_aa: CASSSQLRGYYEQYF
cdr3_nt: TGTGCCAGCAGCTCTCAACTCAGGGGTTACTACGAGCAGTACTTC

clone_size: .
v_call: TRBV3-1
d_call: .
j_call: TRBJ2-3
cdr3_aa: CTFCCDSQLLSTDTQYF
cdr3_nt: TGTACCTTCTGCTGTGACAGTCAGTTGCTAAGTACAGATACGCAGTATTTT

clone_size: many
v_call: TRBV27
d_call: .
j_call: TRBJ1-1
cdr3_aa: CASSFWSGKAFF
cdr3_nt: TGTGCCAGCAGTTTTTGGTCGGGAAAAGCTTTCTTT

clone_size: .
v_call: TRBV6-1
d_call: .
j_call: TRBJ1-2
cdr3_aa: CASSEALAVFNYGYTF
cdr3_nt: TGTGCCAGCAGTGAAGCGCTGGCAGTATTTAACTATGGCTACACCTTC

clone_size: .
v_call: TRBV13
d_call: TRBD1
j_call: TRBJ1-5
cdr3_aa: CACSFWRGQGAYSNQPQHF
cdr3_nt: TGTGCCTGCAGCTTTTGGCGGGGACAGGGGGCATATAGCAATCAGCCCCAGCATTTT

clone_size: many
v_call: TRBV3-1
d_call: .
j_call: TRBJ2-7
cdr3_aa: CASRGPGTHYEQYF
cdr3_nt: TGTGCCAGCAGGGGGCCGGGGACCCACTACGAGCAGTACTTC

clone_size: few
v_call: TRBV7-9
d_call: .
j_call: TRBJ2-7
cdr3_aa: CASSLVDRGPLEQYF
cdr3_nt: TGTGCCAGCAGCTTAGTAGATAGGGGTCCCCTCGAGCAGTACTTC

clone_size: .
v_call: TRBV18
d_call: .
j_call: TRBJ2-3
cdr3_aa: CASSPQSTDTQYF
cdr3_nt: TGTGCCAGCTCACCCCAAAGCACAGATACGCAGTATTTT

clone_size: many
v_call: TRBV20-1
d_call: .
j_call: TRBJ1-6
cdr3_aa: CSAIAGIWGSPLHF
cdr3_nt: TGCAGTGCTATCGCAGGGATTTGGGGATCACCCCTCCACTTT

clone_size: many
v_call: TRBV4-3
d_call: TRBD2
j_call: TRBJ2-7
cdr3_aa: CASSQEWTGRAAYEQYF
cdr3_nt: TGCGCCAGCAGCCAAGAGTGGACGGGGAGGGCCGCCTACGAGCAGTACTTC

clone_size: many
v_call: TRBV28
d_call: .
j_call: TRBJ2-2
cdr3_aa: CASSVENTGELFF
cdr3_nt: TGTGCCAGCAGTGTGGAGAACACCGGGGAGCTGTTTTTT

clone_size: .
v_call: TRBV30
d_call: .
j_call: TRBJ1-2
cdr3_aa: CAWSGQSLHYGYTF
cdr3_nt: TGTGCCTGGAGTGGTCAGAGCCTTCACTATGGCTACACCTTC

clone_size: many
v_call: TRBV10-3
d_call: .
j_call: TRBJ1-1
cdr3_aa: CAISSAGPNTEAFF
cdr3_nt: TGTGCCATCAGCTCGGCCGGGCCGAACACTGAAGCTTTCTTT

clone_size: few
v_call: TRBV27
d_call: TRBD2
j_call: TRBJ2-7
cdr3_aa: CASSPGGVGYYEQYF
cdr3_nt: TGTGCCAGCAGTCCCGGGGGGGTCGGTTATTACGAGCAGTACTTC

clone_size: many
v_call: TRBV30
d_call: .
j_call: TRBJ1-5
cdr3_aa: CAWEQPQHF
cdr3_nt: TGTGCCTGGGAACAGCCCCAGCATTTT

clone_size: many
v_call: TRBV4-3
d_call: .
j_call: TRBJ1-1
cdr3_aa: CASSQDDQGGTEAFF
cdr3_nt: TGCGCCAGCAGCCAAGATGATCAGGGAGGAACTGAAGCTTTCTTT

clone_size: many
v_call: TRBV11-2
d_call: .
j_call: TRBJ2-5
cdr3_aa: CASSLDLRGETQYF
cdr3_nt: TGTGCCAGCAGCTTAGATCTCAGGGGTGAGACCCAGTACTTC

clone_size: many
v_call: TRBV5-6
d_call: TRBD2
j_call: TRBJ2-1
cdr3_aa: CASSRGLAGGKWNEQFF
cdr3_nt: TGTGCCAGCAGCCGTGGACTAGCGGGGGGCAAGTGGAATGAGCAGTTCTTC

clone_size: few
v_call: TRBV6-5
d_call: TRBD1
j_call: TRBJ2-2
cdr3_aa: CASSYRRGRTGELFF
cdr3_nt: TGTGCCAGCAGTTACCGCAGGGGGCGCACCGGGGAGCTGTTTTTT

clone_size: many
v_call: TRBV28
d_call: .
j_call: TRBJ2-1
cdr3_aa: CASSLWVYNEQFF
cdr3_nt: TGTGCCAGCAGTTTATGGGTTTACAATGAGCAGTTCTTC

clone_size: many
v_call: TRBV4-2
d_call: .
j_call: TRBJ2-7
cdr3_aa: CASSQDPRQGGYEQYF
cdr3_nt: TGTGCCAGCAGCCAAGATCCCAGACAGGGAGGCTACGAGCAGTACTTC

clone_size: many
v_call: TRBV20-1
d_call: TRBD2
j_call: TRBJ2-2
cdr3_aa: CSARTSGRDTGELFF
cdr3_nt: TGCAGTGCTCGGACTAGCGGGAGGGACACCGGGGAGCTGTTTTTT

clone_size: .
v_call: TRBV5-4
d_call: TRBD1
j_call: TRBJ1-2
cdr3_aa: CASSLGTGGYYGYTF
cdr3_nt: TGTGCCAGCAGCCTCGGGACAGGGGGCTACTATGGCTACACCTTC

clone_size: many
v_call: TRBV11-2
d_call: TRBD2
j_call: TRBJ2-7
cdr3_aa: CASSLDPPSGMKYF
cdr3_nt: TGTGCCAGCAGCTTAGATCCTCCTAGCGGGATGAAGTACTTC